The clone carrying this T cell receptor beta chain was recorded at least ten times. The source of the sample is a study of T cells after yellow fever vaccination. Study-wide context: Preparation of fractions with low cell numbers was performed using SMART-Seq v4 Ultra Low Input.

TCRdb reprocessed the 5' RACE reads via MiXCR and lists one record per CDR3 protein. This table has approximately 32,000 distinct CDR3 sequences, around 7% appearing once. Broader study findings: A large majority of primary-vaccination clones showed up again after the booster (around 96% CD4, around 90% CD8). Among sorted memory subsets on day 0, almost all vaccine-responding clonotypes fell below detection. Although the secondary response was weaker, it peaked faster, at day 5 versus 15.

The junction had 5 bases not matched to a gene; V was cut back by 0 bases and J by 8 bases. CDR1 is SGDLS and CDR2 is YYNGEE in the germline V gene. The CDR3 loop spans 16 amino acids. The source of this sequence is a young man who received the YFV17D yellow fever vaccine. Sequenced material: PBMCs, either bulk or a sorted T-cell subset (CD4+, CD8+, memory, or dextramer-sorted; not recorded which), taken on the day of the first yellow fever vaccination. The chain links TRBV9 to TRBJ1-6; 10 bases are a match to TRBD1. CDR3 in DNA: TGTGCCAGCAGCGTAGGGGGGACAGGGGTGGATTCACCCCTCCACTTT. As protein: CASSVGGTGVDSPLHF.